The 32 T cell receptor beta chains below all came from one sample that was sequenced in a study of T cell responses to AZD1222 COVID-19 vaccine. Profiled with immunoSEQ multiplex PCR; TCRdb holds only in-frame clones, not every one. Of roughly 99,000 clones listed, 70% to 90% are singletons. Source: peripheral blood, taken 28 days after the second AZD1222 dose. Every receptor here comes from an adult who received the AZD1222 COVID-19 vaccine.

This clone was recorded once. The V call is TRBV7-2, the J call TRBJ2-1; tentatively, D is TRBD2 (6 bases). With 5 bases removed from V and 4 bases from J, the gap between germline ends came to 15 bases. The CDR3 contains 15 residues. CDR1 is SGHTA, CDR2 FQGNSA, per germline. CDR3 in amino acids: CASSLGTLEYNEQFF. The CDR3 DNA follows: TGTGCCAGCAGCCTCGGGACTCTCGAATACAATGAGCAGTTCTTC.

This clone occurred a few times. This chain joins TRBV7-9 and TRBJ1-4, with TRBD1 identical over 7 bases. V trimming: 6 bases; J trimming: 6 bases; junction bases outside the gene matches: 4. From germline, CDR1 is SEHNR and CDR2 FQNEAQ (reference sequence). The CDR3 length is 13 residues. CDR3 nucleotides: TGTGCCAGCAGTGCGCAGGGGGATGAAAAACTGTTTTTT. This codes for CASSAQGDEKLFF.

CDR3 sequence reads: CASSTYSSSYNSPLHF. CDR3 in DNA: TGTGCCAGTAGTACCTACTCGAGCTCCTATAATTCACCCCTCCACTTT. V gene TRBV19 combines with J gene TRBJ1-6; no clear D gene. The germline V and J ends were trimmed by 4 bases and 0 bases, with 10 bases remaining between them. The germline V gene encodes CDR1 LNHDA and CDR2 SQIVND (reference sequence). CDR3 length: 16 residues.

CDR3 residues: CASSYSIEDRGNEQFF. The CDR3 bases are TGTGCCAGCAGTTACTCGATCGAGGACAGGGGCAATGAGCAGTTCTTC. V and J are TRBV6-5 and TRBJ2-1; 9 bases are a match to TRBD1. The CDR3 totals 16 residues. The ends lost 0 bases at V and 6 bases at J; junction bases unmatched: 6. Germline V gives CDR1 MNHEY, CDR2 SVGAGI.

The J gene is TRBJ2-7, the V gene TRBV5-1; tentatively, D is TRBD1 or TRBD2 (6 bases each). CDR3 length: 14 amino acids. The ends were cut back, 3 bases at V and 3 bases at J, with 13 bases in the middle. Germline values: CDR1 SGHRS, CDR2 YFSETQ. The CDR3 sequence: CASSSEGHNYEQYF. The CDR3 DNA reads as TGCGCCAGCAGCTCGGAGGGACATAACTACGAGCAGTACTTC.

This clone was counted between two and nine times. An end of the junction does not agree with germline; a read error may underlie this. This chain links TRBV4-2 with TRBJ1-1, with D hard to call. Germline CDR1 and CDR2: LGHNA and YNFKEQ. This CDR3 region has 13 residues. CDR3 sequence (DNA): TGTGCCAGCAGCCAAGATTCCGCGAGTGAAACTTTCTTT. It codes for CASSQDSASETFF.

This clone was picked up one time. The rearrangement joins TRBV7-3 to TRBJ2-5; D might be TRBD2 (5 bases). The CDR3 contains 15 residues. V lost 0 bases, J lost 5 bases, and 13 bases lay in between. CDR1 and CDR2 (germline): SGHTA, FQGTGA. CDR3 residues: CASSLTIGGGETQYF. CDR3 nucleotides: TGTGCCAGCAGCTTAACCATCGGTGGCGGGGAGACCCAGTACTTC. The complete variable domain, with remaining parts taken from reference TRBV7-3 and TRBJ2-5, reads GAGVSQTPSNKVTEKGKYVELRCDPISGHTALYWYRQSLGQGPEFLIYFQGTGAADDSGLPNDRFFAVRPEGSVSTLKIQRTERGDSAVYLCASSLTIGGGETQYFGPGTRLLVL.

The rearrangement uses TRBV25-1 and TRBJ2-3, with unresolved D. Germline CDR1 reads MGHDK; CDR2 reads SYGVNS. The CDR3 has 12 residues. V lost 2 bases and J 2 bases, leaving 2 bases between the germline ends. The DNA of the CDR3 is TGTGCCAGCAGTGAAGTCACAGATACGCAGTATTTT. Amino acid sequence: CASSEVTDTQYF. The variable domain in full, with the rest retrieved from reference TRBV25-1 and TRBJ2-3, is EADIYQTPRYLVIGTGKKITLECSQTMGHDKMYWYQQDPGMELHLIHYSYGVNSTEKGDLSSESTVSRIRTEHFPLTLESARPSHTSQYLCASSEVTDTQYFGPGTRLTVL.

This clone has just a few counts. The V call is TRBV7-2, the J call TRBJ1-5; D not resolved. This CDR3 is built from 13 residues. Trimming pared 6 bases from V and 3 bases from J, leaving 9 bases between. The germline CDR1 and CDR2 sequences are SGHTA and FQGNSA. The CDR3: CASSPSPNQPQHF. As DNA, the CDR3 is TGTGCCAGCAGTCCCTCTCCCAATCAGCCCCAGCATTTT.

This chain joins TRBV19 and TRBJ1-2; TRBD1 matches 7 bases. The CDR3 has 16 amino acids. Per germline, CDR1 LNHDA and CDR2 SQIVND (reference sequence). Trimming removed 6 bases from V and 0 bases from J; junction bases left unmatched: 10. CDR3 nucleotide sequence: TGTGCCAGTAGGAAGGCAGGGACAGTCTCTAACTATGGCTACACCTTC. It translates to CASRKAGTVSNYGYTF.

The chain has TRBV3-1 (or the pseudogene TRBV3-2) and TRBJ1-5, with D unclear. Looked up from germline, CDR1 is LGHDT and CDR2 is YNNKEL (reference sequence). Trimming took 0 bases from V and 7 from J, leaving 7 bases between them. This CDR3 has 13 residues. CDR3 sequence (DNA): TGTGCCAGCAGCCAAGATCCACAGCAGCCCCAGCATTTT. Its protein product is CASSQDPQQPQHF.

Turning to this clone: Germline and junction disagree at one end, which may indicate a read error. The chain links TRBV11-3 to TRBJ2-7, with unresolved D. Germline assignment: CDR1 SGHNT and CDR2 YENEEA. CDR3 length: 9 residues. DNA of the CDR3: TGCGGATCGTGGGGCGAGCAGTACTTC. Residues: CGSWGEQYF.

V usage is TRBV4-3 and J usage is TRBJ2-3; the match to TRBD2 covers 9 bases. The V gene's germline CDR1 is LGHNA and CDR2 YSLEER. V was clipped by 0 bases and J by 6 bases; unmatched bases: 10. The CDR3 has 17 amino acids. Here the CDR3 DNA reads TGCGCCAGCAGCCAAGATGGGGGCGGGGGGGCCGTGGATACGCAGTATTTT. Translation gives CASSQDGGGGAVDTQYF.

The CDR3 DNA reads TGTGCCATAAAAGGACAGGGGGGGAAAGGGGAGCAGTTCTTC. Translated, it gives CAIKGQGGKGEQFF. This sequence joins TRBV10-3 and TRBJ2-1, with 10 bases lining up with TRBD1. The CDR3 runs to 14 residues. Looked up from germline, CDR1 is ENHRY and CDR2 is SYGVKD. J lost 10 bases, V lost 9 bases, and 12 bases had no gene match.

The V gene is TRBV4-1, the J gene TRBJ1-4, with TRBD1 identical over 9 bases. The CDR3 extends over 16 amino acids. Germline V lookup: CDR1 MGHRA, CDR2 YSYEKL. The trim removed 3 bases at V and 2 bases at J, leaving 4 bases unmatched. The CDR3 reads CASSQSQGATNEKLFF. In DNA form, the CDR3 reads TGCGCCAGCAGCCAGTCACAGGGGGCCACTAATGAAAAACTGTTTTTT.

CDR3 coding DNA: TGTGCCAGCAGCCAAGGGGGTCCGAGGACAGGTACCTACGAGCAGTACTTC. It yields the protein CASSQGGPRTGTYEQYF. The gene calls are TRBV4-2 and TRBJ2-7; 7 bases align to TRBD1. CDR1 and CDR2 (germline): LGHNA, YNFKEQ. The ends lost 1 base at V and 2 bases at J; junction bases unmatched: 11. The CDR3 runs to 17 residues.

The CDR3 DNA is TGTGCCATCAGTGAGACCCGACAGGGTGGTGGCTACACCTTC. Its translation is CAISETRQGGGYTF. The V and J genes are TRBV10-3 and TRBJ1-2; 7 nucleotides match TRBD1. Germline trimming cut 2 bases from V and 7 bases from J; bases unmatched to any gene: 7. Germline CDR1 ENHRY, CDR2 SYGVKD. This CDR3 has 14 residues.

The gene calls are TRBV10-1 and TRBJ1-1; maybe TRBD1 (6 bases). This CDR3 is built from 13 residues. V was shortened by 3 bases and J by 7 bases, with 12 bases between the two germline ends. Germline CDR1 and CDR2: WNHNN and SYGVQD (reference sequence). This CDR3 is CASSEQGGGEAFF. The CDR3 DNA follows: TGCGCCAGCAGTGAACAGGGAGGGGGTGAAGCTTTCTTT.

This clone was counted a single time. The rearrangement links TRBV2 to TRBJ2-2; 10 nucleotides agree with TRBD2. The J segment lost 4 bases and the V segment lost 4 bases, leaving 3 bases of the junction unmatched. This CDR3 is 15 amino acids long. The germline V gene has CDR1 SNHLY and CDR2 FYNNEI. The CDR3 sequence is CASSGASGGTGELFF. CDR3 coding DNA: TGTGCCAGCAGTGGTGCTAGCGGGGGCACCGGGGAGCTGTTTTTT.

The genes are TRBV5-1 and TRBJ2-3; TRBD1 matches at 8 bases. This CDR3 is 15 amino acids long. Germline loops: CDR1 SGHRS, CDR2 YFSETQ. After removal of 4 bases from V and 0 bases from J, the junction contained 4 bases not matched to a gene. The CDR3 loop reads CASSEAGGSTDTQYF. DNA of the CDR3: TGCGCCAGCAGCGAAGCAGGGGGCAGCACAGATACGCAGTATTTT.

The chain uses TRBV7-2 and TRBJ2-2; 7 bases fit TRBD1. Germline trimming cut 3 bases from V and 0 bases from J; bases unmatched to any gene: 7. The CDR3 has 17 amino acids. Germline CDR1 SGHTA, CDR2 FQGNSA. This CDR3 reads CASSFVLGQANTGELFF. In DNA, the CDR3 is TGTGCCAGCAGCTTCGTGTTAGGACAGGCGAACACCGGGGAGCTGTTTTTT. The full variable domain, its missing parts supplied by reference TRBV7-2 and TRBJ2-2, is GAGVSQSPSNKVTEKGKDVELRCDPISGHTALYWYRQSLGQGLEFLIYFQGNSAPDKSGLPSDRFSAERTGGSVSTLTIQRTQQEDSAVYLCASSFVLGQANTGELFFGEGSRLTVL.

V is TRBV7-9 and J is TRBJ2-7; D may be TRBD1 (5 bases). This CDR3 is 13 amino acids long. Germline CDR1 and CDR2: SEHNR and FQNEAQ (reference sequence). Trimming took 1 base from V and 2 from J, leaving 6 bases between them. The CDR3 loop is CASSLGQPYEQYF. The DNA of the CDR3 is TGTGCCAGCAGCTTAGGACAGCCCTACGAGCAGTACTTC. The whole variable domain, remainder taken from reference TRBV7-9 and TRBJ2-7, is DTGVSQNPRHKITKRGQNVTFRCDPISEHNRLYWYRQTLGQGPEFLTYFQNEAQLEKSRLLSDRFSAERPKGSFSTLEIQRTEQGDSAMYLCASSLGQPYEQYFGPGTRLTVT.

This chain uses TRBV6-5 with TRBJ2-7, with a tentative D call TRBD1 (6 bases). CDR1 and CDR2 from the germline V gene are MNHEY and SVGAGI. Trimming took 6 bases from V and 1 from J, leaving 10 bases between them. This CDR3 is built from 13 residues. The chain's CDR3 is CASRDGQSYEQYF. CDR3 in DNA: TGTGCCAGCAGGGACGGACAGTCCTACGAGCAGTACTTC.

This rearrangement joins TRBV7-2 to TRBJ1-2, with D possibly being TRBD1 (6 bases). Germline values: CDR1 SGHTA, CDR2 FQGNSA. This CDR3 comprises 15 residues. Trimming took 5 bases from V and 0 from J, leaving 13 bases between them. This chain's CDR3 is CASSPRTATNYGYTF. In nucleotides, the CDR3 is TGTGCCAGCAGCCCCCGGACAGCCACTAACTATGGCTACACCTTC.

V usage is TRBV6-6 and J usage is TRBJ1-5; D not resolved. With 6 bases removed from V and 3 bases from J, the gap between germline ends came to 12 bases. CDR3 size: 14 residues. The germline V gene encodes CDR1 MNHNY and CDR2 SVGAGI (reference sequence). CDR3 DNA: TGTGCCAGCAGCCCCGCTAGCCACAATCAGCCCCAGCATTTT. Protein sequence: CASSPASHNQPQHF.

The J gene is TRBJ2-7, the V gene TRBV4-2; 8 nucleotides match TRBD1. Looked up from germline, CDR1 is LGHNA and CDR2 is YNFKEQ. This CDR3 spans 13 amino acids. J gave up 10 bases and V 0 bases, and 5 bases lay outside the gene matches. CDR3 in amino acids: CASSQETGAGQYF. In DNA form, the CDR3 reads TGTGCCAGCAGCCAAGAGACAGGGGCGGGACAGTACTTC.

The J gene is TRBJ1-1, the V gene TRBV28, with 8 bases aligning to TRBD1. The CDR3 runs to 14 residues. The junction had 4 bases not matched to a gene; V was cut back by 6 bases and J by 1 base. Germline loops: CDR1 MDHEN, CDR2 SYDVKM. CDR3 coding DNA: TGTGCCAGCAGAGGGACAGGCTCGAACACTGAAGCTTTCTTT. It codes for CASRGTGSNTEAFF.

V is TRBV9 and J is TRBJ2-2; no firm D call. V was trimmed by 3 bases and J by 4 bases, leaving 7 bases between them. Germline assignment: CDR1 SGDLS and CDR2 YYNGEE. The CDR3 length is 13 residues. CDR3 loop: CASSARLTGELFF. The CDR3 nucleotides are TGTGCCAGCAGCGCCCGTCTCACCGGGGAGCTGTTTTTT.

The chain uses TRBV19 and TRBJ1-2; 7 bases fit TRBD1. Unmatched junction bases numbered 9, after V lost 5 bases and J lost 6 bases. CDR1 is LNHDA, CDR2 SQIVND, per germline (reference sequence). The CDR3 has 14 residues. DNA of the CDR3: TGTGCCAGTAGTTTACTACAGGGGCGCGATGGCTACACCTTC. It is translated as CASSLLQGRDGYTF.

This chain links TRBV29-1 with TRBJ2-3, with D perhaps assigned TRBD1 or TRBD2 (5 bases each). Germline V gene lookup returns CDR1 SQVTM and CDR2 ANQGSEA. V dropped 7 bases and J dropped 1 base, with 9 bases sitting between them. This CDR3 is 12 amino acids long. CDR3 bases: TGCAGCGGGGTGGGGGGCACAGATACGCAGTATTTT. Translation: CSGVGGTDTQYF.

V is TRBV7-8 and J is TRBJ2-2, with TRBD2 identical over 13 bases. Germline values: CDR1 SGHVS, CDR2 FQNEAQ. The CDR3 loop spans 16 amino acids. J gave up 9 bases and V 5 bases, and 9 bases lay outside the gene matches. Written as DNA, the CDR3 is TGTGCCAGCAGCCCCCGAACTAGCGGGGGGGCCCGGGAGCTGTTTTTT. It is translated as CASSPRTSGGARELFF.

The gene calls are TRBV7-9 and TRBJ1-3; the D gene is possibly TRBD1 (5 bases). This CDR3 is 14 amino acids long. Trimming left V 4 bases short and J 0 bases short, with 7 bases between. CDR1 is SEHNR and CDR2 is FQNEAQ in the germline V gene (reference sequence). Here the CDR3 reads CASSSDISGNTIYF. The CDR3 region has the DNA TGTGCCAGCAGCTCGGACATCTCTGGAAACACCATATATTTT.